This T cell receptor (beta chain) is from a study of OX40 agonist ivuxolimab in advanced cancers. Across the study: Ivuxolimab, which patients received intravenously every 2 weeks, was dosed at 0.01 to 10 mg/kg.

This CDR3 has 17 residues. Trimming cost V 3 bases and J 5 bases, with 20 bases left between them. CDR1 is KGHSH, CDR2 LQKENI, per germline. Data came from immunoSEQ multiplex PCR; TCRdb stores just in-frame clones and leaves some out. The sample has 77,000 or so clones, roughly 93% seen once. The sequencing here drew on CD4+ or CD8+ T cells sorted from blood, taken in a trial of the OX40 agonist ivuxolimab. The clonotype originates from an adult with an advanced solid tumor such as melanoma, head and neck, liver or kidney cancer. J is TRBJ1-5 and V is TRBV18; a possible D gene is TRBD1 (6 bases). The CDR3 nucleotides are TGTGCCAGCTCACCTCGGCAGGGGAGGGGATATGATCAGCCCCAGCATTTT. It translates to CASSPRQGRGYDQPQHF.